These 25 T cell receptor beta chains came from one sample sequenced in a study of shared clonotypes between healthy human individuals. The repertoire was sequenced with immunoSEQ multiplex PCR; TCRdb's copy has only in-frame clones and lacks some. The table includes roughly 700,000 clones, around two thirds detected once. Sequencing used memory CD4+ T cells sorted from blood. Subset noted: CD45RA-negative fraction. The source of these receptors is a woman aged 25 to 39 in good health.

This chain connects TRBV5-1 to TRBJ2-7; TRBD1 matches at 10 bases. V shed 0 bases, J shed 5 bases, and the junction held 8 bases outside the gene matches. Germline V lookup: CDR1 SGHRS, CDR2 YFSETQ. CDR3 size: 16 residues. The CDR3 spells CASSLGAGTGDHEQYF. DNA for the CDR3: TGCGCCAGCAGCTTGGGAGCCGGGACAGGGGACCACGAGCAGTACTTC.

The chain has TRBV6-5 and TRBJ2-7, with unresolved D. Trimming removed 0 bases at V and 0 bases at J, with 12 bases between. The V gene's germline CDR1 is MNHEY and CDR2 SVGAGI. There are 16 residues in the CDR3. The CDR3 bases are TGTGCCAGCAGTTACTCCGCGACGGCGAGCTCCTACGAGCAGTACTTC. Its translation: CASSYSATASSYEQYF.

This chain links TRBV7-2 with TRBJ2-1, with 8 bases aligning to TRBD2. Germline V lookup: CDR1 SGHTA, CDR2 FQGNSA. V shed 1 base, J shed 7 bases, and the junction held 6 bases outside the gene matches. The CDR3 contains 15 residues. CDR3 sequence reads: CASSLDGGRSNEQFF. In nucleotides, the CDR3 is TGTGCCAGCAGCTTAGATGGCGGGAGGTCGAATGAGCAGTTCTTC.

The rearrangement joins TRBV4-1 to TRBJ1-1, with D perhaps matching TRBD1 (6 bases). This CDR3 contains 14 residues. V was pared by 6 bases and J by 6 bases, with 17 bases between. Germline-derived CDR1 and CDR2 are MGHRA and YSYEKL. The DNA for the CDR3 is TGCGCCAGCAGTGGGGGCAGGGGTGAACCTGAAGCTTTCTTT. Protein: CASSGGRGEPEAFF.

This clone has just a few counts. CDR3 in amino acids: CASSPRGTGLSNQPQHF. In DNA form, the CDR3 reads TGTGCCAGCAGTCCCAGGGGGACAGGGTTATCAAATCAGCCCCAGCATTTT. The chain joins TRBV27 to TRBJ1-5, with 9 nucleotides matching TRBD1. With 5 bases clipped from V and 4 bases from J, the junction kept 12 bases outside the gene matches. Germline CDR1 and CDR2: MNHEY and SMNVEV (reference sequence). CDR3 length: 17 residues.

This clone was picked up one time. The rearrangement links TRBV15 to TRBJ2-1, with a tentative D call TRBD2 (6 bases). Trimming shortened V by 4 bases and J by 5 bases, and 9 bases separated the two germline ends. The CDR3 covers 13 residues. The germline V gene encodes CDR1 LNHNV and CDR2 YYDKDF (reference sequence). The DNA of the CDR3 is TGTGCCACCAGCAAGGGACTCGACAATGAGCAGTTCTTC. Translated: CATSKGLDNEQFF.

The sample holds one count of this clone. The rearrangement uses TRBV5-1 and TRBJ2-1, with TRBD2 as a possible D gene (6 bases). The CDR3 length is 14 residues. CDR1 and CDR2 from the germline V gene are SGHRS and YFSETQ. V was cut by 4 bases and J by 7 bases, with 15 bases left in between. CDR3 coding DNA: TGCGCCAGCAGCCCTGGGACTCTGGGAAATGAGCAGTTCTTC. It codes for CASSPGTLGNEQFF. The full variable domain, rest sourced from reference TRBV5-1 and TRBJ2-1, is KAGVTQTPRYLIKTRGQQVTLSCSPISGHRSVSWYQQTPGQGLQFLFEYFSETQRNKGNFPGRFSGRQFSNSRSEMNVSTLELGDSALYLCASSPGTLGNEQFFGPGTRLTVL.

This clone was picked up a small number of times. As DNA, the CDR3 is TGTGCCTGGAGTACCGGGACTTCTAACTATGGCTACACCTTC. Its translation is CAWSTGTSNYGYTF. The chain employs TRBV30 and TRBJ1-2; a weak D match, TRBD1 (5 bases). Per the germline V gene, CDR1 is GTSNPN and CDR2 is SVGIG (reference sequence). Trimming removed 2 bases at V and 0 bases at J, with 10 bases between. CDR3 length: 14 residues.

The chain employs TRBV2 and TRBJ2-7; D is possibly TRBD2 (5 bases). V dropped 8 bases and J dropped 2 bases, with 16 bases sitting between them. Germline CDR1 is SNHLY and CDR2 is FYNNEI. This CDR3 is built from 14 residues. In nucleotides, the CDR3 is TGTGCCAGCCGACCCCGAGCGGAGCCCTACGAGCAGTACTTC. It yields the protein CASRPRAEPYEQYF.

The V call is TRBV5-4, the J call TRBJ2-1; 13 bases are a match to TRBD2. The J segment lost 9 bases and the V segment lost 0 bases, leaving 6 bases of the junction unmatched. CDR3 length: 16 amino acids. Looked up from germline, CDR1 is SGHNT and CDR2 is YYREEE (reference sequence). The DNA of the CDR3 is TGTGCCAGCAGCTTGGAAGGACTAGCGGGAGAGGTTGAGCAGTTCTTC. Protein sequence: CASSLEGLAGEVEQFF.

For the CDR3, the DNA is TGTGCCAGCAGCCCCGTAGCGTGGGTCCACGAGCAGTACTTC. As protein: CASSPVAWVHEQYF. The rearrangement links TRBV9 to TRBJ2-7; TRBD2 is a possible D gene (5 bases). The CDR3 contains 14 residues. Trimming removed 4 bases from V and 5 bases from J, with 16 bases in between. Germline V gives CDR1 SGDLS, CDR2 YYNGEE.

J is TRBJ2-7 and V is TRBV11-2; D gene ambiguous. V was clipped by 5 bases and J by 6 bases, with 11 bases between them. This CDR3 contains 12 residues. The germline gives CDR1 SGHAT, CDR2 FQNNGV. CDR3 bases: TGTGCCAGCAGCCCCCGGCCGGGCGAGCAGTACTTC. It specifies CASSPRPGEQYF.

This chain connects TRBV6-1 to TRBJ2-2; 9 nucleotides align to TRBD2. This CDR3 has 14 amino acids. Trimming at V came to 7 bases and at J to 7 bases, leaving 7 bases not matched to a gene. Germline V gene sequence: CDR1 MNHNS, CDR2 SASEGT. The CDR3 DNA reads TGTGCCAGCAATCCTAGCGGGATGAACGGGGAGCTGTTTTTT. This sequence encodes CASNPSGMNGELFF.

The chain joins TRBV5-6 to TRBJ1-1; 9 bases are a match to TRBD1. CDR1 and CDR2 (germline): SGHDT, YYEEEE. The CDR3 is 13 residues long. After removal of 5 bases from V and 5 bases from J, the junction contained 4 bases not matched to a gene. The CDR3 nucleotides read TGTGCCAGCAGGGGGACAGGGCGGACTGAAGCTTTCTTT. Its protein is CASRGTGRTEAFF.

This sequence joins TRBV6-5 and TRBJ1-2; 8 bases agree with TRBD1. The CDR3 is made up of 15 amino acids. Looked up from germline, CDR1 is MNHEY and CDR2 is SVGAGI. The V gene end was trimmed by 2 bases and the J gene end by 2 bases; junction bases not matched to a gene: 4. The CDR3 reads CASSYRQGKNYGYTF. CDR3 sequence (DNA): TGTGCCAGCAGTTACCGACAGGGGAAAAACTATGGCTACACCTTC.

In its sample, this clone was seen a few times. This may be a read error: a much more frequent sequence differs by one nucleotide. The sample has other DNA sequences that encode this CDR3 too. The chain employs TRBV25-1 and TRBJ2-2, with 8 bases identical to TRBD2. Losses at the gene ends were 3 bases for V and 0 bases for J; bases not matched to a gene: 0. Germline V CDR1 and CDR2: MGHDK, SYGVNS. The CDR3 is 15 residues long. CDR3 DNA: TGTGCCAGCAGTGACGGGAGGGCGAACACCGGGGAGCTGTTTTTT. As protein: CASSDGRANTGELFF.

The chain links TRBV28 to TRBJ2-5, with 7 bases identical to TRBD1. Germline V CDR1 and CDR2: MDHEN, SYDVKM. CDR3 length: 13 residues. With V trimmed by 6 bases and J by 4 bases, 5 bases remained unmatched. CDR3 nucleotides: TGTGCCAGCAGGACAGGGTGGGGAGAGACCCAGTACTTC. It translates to CASRTGWGETQYF. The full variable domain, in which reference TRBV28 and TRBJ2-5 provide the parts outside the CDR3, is DVKVTQSSRYLVKRTGEKVFLECVQDMDHENMFWYRQDPGLGLRLIYFSYDVKMKEKGDIPEGYSVSREKKERFSLILESASTNQTSMYLCASRTGWGETQYFGPGTRLLVL.

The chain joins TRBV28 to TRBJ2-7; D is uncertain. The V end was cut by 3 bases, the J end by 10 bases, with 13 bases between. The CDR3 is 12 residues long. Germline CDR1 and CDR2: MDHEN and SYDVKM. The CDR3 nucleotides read TGTGCCAGCAGTTTGGTCCCGAGCCAACAGTACTTC. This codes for CASSLVPSQQYF.

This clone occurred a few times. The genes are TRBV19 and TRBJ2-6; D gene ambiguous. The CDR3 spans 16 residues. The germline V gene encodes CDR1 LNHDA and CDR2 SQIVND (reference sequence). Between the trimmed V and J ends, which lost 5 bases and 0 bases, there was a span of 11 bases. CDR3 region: CASSPDRRSGANVLTF. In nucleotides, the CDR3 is TGTGCCAGTAGTCCAGACCGACGCTCTGGGGCCAACGTCCTGACTTTC.

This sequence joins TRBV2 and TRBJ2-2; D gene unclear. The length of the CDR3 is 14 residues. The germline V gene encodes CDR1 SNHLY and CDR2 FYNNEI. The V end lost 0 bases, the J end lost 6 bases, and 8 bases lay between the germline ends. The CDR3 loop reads CASSEANRPGELFF. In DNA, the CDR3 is TGTGCCAGCAGTGAAGCTAATAGGCCCGGGGAGCTGTTTTTT.

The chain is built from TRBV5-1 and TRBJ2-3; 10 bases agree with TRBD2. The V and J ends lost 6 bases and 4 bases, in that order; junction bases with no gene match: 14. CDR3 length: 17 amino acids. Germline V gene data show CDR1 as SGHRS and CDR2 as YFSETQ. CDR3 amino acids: CASTNRVLAGVADTQYF. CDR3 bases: TGCGCCAGCACCAACCGGGTTCTAGCGGGAGTGGCAGATACGCAGTATTTT.

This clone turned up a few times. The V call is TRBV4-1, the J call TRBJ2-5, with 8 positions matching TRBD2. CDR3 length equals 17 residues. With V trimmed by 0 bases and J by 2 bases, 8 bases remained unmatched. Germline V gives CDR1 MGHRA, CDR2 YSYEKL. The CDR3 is CASSQEEGSGTQETQYF. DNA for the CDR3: TGCGCCAGCAGCCAAGAAGAAGGTAGCGGGACTCAAGAGACCCAGTACTTC.

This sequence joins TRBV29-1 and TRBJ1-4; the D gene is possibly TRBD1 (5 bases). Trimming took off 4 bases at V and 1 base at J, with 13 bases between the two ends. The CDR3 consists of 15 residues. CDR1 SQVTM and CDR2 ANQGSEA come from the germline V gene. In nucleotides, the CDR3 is TGCAGCGTTGCAGGGAGGGAGATAACTAATGAAAAACTGTTTTTT. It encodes CSVAGREITNEKLFF.

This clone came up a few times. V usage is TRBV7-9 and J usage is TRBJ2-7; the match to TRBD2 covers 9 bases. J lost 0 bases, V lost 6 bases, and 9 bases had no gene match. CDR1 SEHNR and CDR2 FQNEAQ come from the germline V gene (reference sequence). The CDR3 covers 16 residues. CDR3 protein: CASSPGLARSSYEQYF. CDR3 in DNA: TGTGCCAGCAGTCCAGGACTAGCGAGGAGCTCCTACGAGCAGTACTTC.

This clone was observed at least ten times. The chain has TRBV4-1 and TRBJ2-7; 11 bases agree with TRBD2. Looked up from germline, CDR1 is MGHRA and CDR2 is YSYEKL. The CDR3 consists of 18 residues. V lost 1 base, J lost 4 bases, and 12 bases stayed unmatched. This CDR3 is CASSQVDFIGTSGYEQYF. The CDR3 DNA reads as TGCGCCAGCAGCCAAGTAGATTTTATAGGGACTAGCGGATACGAGCAGTACTTC.